Included here is one T cell receptor (beta chain) sequence, with context. Its specificity is unknown. As processed by the authors: ImmunoSEQ supplied junction-only sequences lacking quality scores, so filtering was different. Sequencing used immunoSEQ multiplex PCR; TCRdb keeps in-frame clones, though not all of them. V, J and clone size derive from that table, while D and trimming were established from the DNA sequence. The profile covers over 400,000 clones, with around four fifths appearing a single time and around 12% taken by the ten largest. These data come from a study of shared clonotypes between healthy human individuals. Study-wide points: Donor clonotype sharing was expected to depend on sequencing depth. The genetic and exposure-history diversity represented was limited by few donors.

The CDR3 is made up of 16 amino acids. The germline CDR1 and CDR2 sequences are SGHAT and FQNNGV. The V end lost 4 bases, the J end lost 0 bases, and 13 bases lay between the germline ends. The receptor's source is a middle-aged woman in good health. Some clones in this sample may be carry-over from other donors' samples. This chain connects TRBV11-2 to TRBJ1-3; D uncertain. The specimen was PBMCs. The CDR3 DNA is TGTGCCAGCAGCTCCCCGTGGGCCGTCTCTGGAAACACCATATATTTT. Translating gives CASSSPWAVSGNTIYF.